The source of this T cell receptor beta chain is a study of T cells in Graves' hyperthyroidism and ophthalmopathy. The TCR beta CDR3 regions underwent amplification using RNA transcripts as the source. An initial round of RT-PCR targeting the TCR CDR3 relied on the HTBI primer set. MiXCR, applied by TCRdb to the multiplex PCR reads, yields one record per CDR3 protein. The sample lists around 480,000 distinct CDR3 sequences, about an eighth occurring once. This CDR3 is 16 amino acids long. J gave up 4 bases and V 1 base, and 7 bases lay outside the gene matches. Germline values: CDR1 KGHDR, CDR2 SFDVKD. This clonotype was recorded many times.

This TCR came from a woman in her late teens or twenties with Graves' hyperthyroidism. The gene calls are TRBV24-1 and TRBJ2-3, with TRBD2 matching over 7 bases. The source material was blood. Here the CDR3 reads CATSDLGERGADTQYF. In nucleotides, the CDR3 is TGTGCCACCAGTGATTTAGGGGAGCGGGGAGCAGATACGCAGTATTTT.